The 15 T cell receptor beta chains reported below all come from one sample, sequenced in a study of cytomegalovirus exposure and HLA in healthy donors. With 60 Vbeta and 13 Jbeta primers, the PCR was carried out. The protocol was immunoSEQ multiplex PCR, while the TCRdb copy is restricted to in-frame clones and leaves out a portion. This repertoire shows 200,000 to 250,000 clones, around 76% found once; its top ten account for 0.63%. Sequences were obtained from PBMCs. These TCRs come from a young man in good health and CMV-seronegative.

V and J are TRBV30 and TRBJ2-2; D perhaps matches TRBD1 (6 bases). The CDR3 runs 14 residues. In germline, CDR1 is GTSNPN, CDR2 SVGIG (reference sequence). V gave up 4 bases and J gave up 2 bases, with 11 bases separating them. The CDR3 protein is CAWKRDTNTGELFF. CDR3 in DNA: TGTGCCTGGAAGAGGGACACTAACACCGGGGAGCTGTTTTTT.

The chain recombines TRBV29-1 with TRBJ1-1; no definite D call. Germline loops: CDR1 SQVTM, CDR2 ANQGSEA. CDR3 length: 12 amino acids. V was cut by 5 bases and J by 7 bases, with 14 bases left in between. CDR3 nucleotide sequence: TGCAGCGTTATGGCGAGCGTGATTGAAGCTTTCTTT. It encodes CSVMASVIEAFF.

This clone was seen a single time. CDR3 region: CASSSAGVWETQYF. The CDR3 DNA is TGTGCCAGCAGCTCCGCAGGGGTGTGGGAGACCCAGTACTTC. The rearrangement uses TRBV7-9 and TRBJ2-5; tentative D call: TRBD1 (6 bases). The germline V and J ends were trimmed by 4 bases and 5 bases, with 14 bases remaining between them. In germline, CDR1 is SEHNR, CDR2 FQNEAQ (reference sequence). The length of the CDR3 is 14 residues.

This clone came up a few times. The chain has TRBV29-1 and TRBJ2-5; TRBD2 agrees at 10 bases. This CDR3 is built from 12 residues. V was clipped by 5 bases and J by 4 bases; unmatched bases: 1. Germline values: CDR1 SQVTM, CDR2 ANQGSEA. The CDR3 bases are TGCAGCGTTTTAGCGGGAGGAGAGACCCAGTACTTC. Translation gives CSVLAGGETQYF.

Here the CDR3 reads CASSTGGAGANVLTF. The CDR3 nucleotides are TGTGCCAGTTCTACAGGGGGCGCTGGGGCCAACGTCCTGACTTTC. This rearrangement joins TRBV19 to TRBJ2-6; 9 bases are a match to TRBD1. This CDR3 contains 15 residues. The V segment lost 8 bases and the J segment 2 bases; nucleotides outside the gene matches: 4. Germline V gene lookup returns CDR1 LNHDA and CDR2 SQIVND (reference sequence).

The chain joins TRBV18 to TRBJ2-5; a weak D match, TRBD1 (5 bases). CDR3 length: 15 residues. In germline, CDR1 is KGHSH, CDR2 LQKENI. With 6 bases removed from V and 1 base from J, the gap between germline ends came to 15 bases. The CDR3 loop reads CASSPSQGLQETQYF. CDR3 bases: TGTGCCAGCTCTCCCTCCCAGGGTCTCCAAGAGACCCAGTACTTC.

The rearrangement joins TRBV10-3 to TRBJ2-7; the match to TRBD2 covers 11 bases. The CDR3 sequence is 14 residues long. CDR1 and CDR2 from the germline V gene are ENHRY and SYGVKD. Trimming at V came to 8 bases and at J to 3 bases, leaving 6 bases not matched to a gene. Written as DNA, the CDR3 is TGTGCCATCCGGGGGACTAGCGGTGTCTACGAGCAGTACTTC. Encoded protein: CAIRGTSGVYEQYF.

V and J are TRBV18 and TRBJ1-3; D unresolved. There are 16 residues in the CDR3. Germline V gene lookup returns CDR1 KGHSH and CDR2 LQKENI. The germline V and J ends were trimmed by 3 bases and 3 bases, with 15 bases remaining between them. The CDR3 region has the DNA TGTGCCAGCTCACCTACCCCGGGAGGTGGTGGAAACACCATATATTTT. Protein product: CASSPTPGGGGNTIYF. Full variable domain (remainder filled in from reference TRBV18 and TRBJ1-3): NAGVMQNPRHLVRRRGQEARLRCSPMKGHSHVYWYRQLPEEGLKFMVYLQKENIIDESGMPKERFSAEFPKEGPSILRIQQVVRGDSAAYFCASSPTPGGGGNTIYFGEGSWLTVV.

The V call is TRBV7-9, the J call TRBJ2-7, with D possibly being TRBD1 (6 bases). V was trimmed by 2 bases and J by 0 bases, leaving 11 bases between them. There are 15 residues in the CDR3. In germline, CDR1 is SEHNR, CDR2 FQNEAQ (reference sequence). The CDR3 DNA follows: TGTGCCAGCAGCTTAACGGCAGGGGACTCCTACGAGCAGTACTTC. Translation: CASSLTAGDSYEQYF.

This chain connects TRBV6-5 to TRBJ1-6; maybe TRBD1 (5 bases). The V end lost 2 bases, the J end lost 10 bases, and 9 bases lay between the germline ends. The CDR3 sequence is 13 residues long. CDR1 is MNHEY and CDR2 is SVGAGI in the germline V gene. The chain's CDR3 is CASSYPGQSPLHF. Written as DNA, the CDR3 is TGTGCCAGCAGTTACCCAGGGCAATCACCCCTCCACTTT.

This chain joins TRBV10-1 and TRBJ2-1, with TRBD2 identical over 9 bases. This CDR3 is built from 16 residues. The J segment lost 8 bases and the V segment lost 0 bases, leaving 8 bases of the junction unmatched. Per the germline V gene, CDR1 is WNHNN and CDR2 is SYGVQD (reference sequence). The CDR3 reads CASSESSGRRADEQFF. CDR3 DNA: TGCGCCAGCAGTGAGTCAAGCGGGAGGCGGGCGGATGAGCAGTTCTTC.

The chain carries TRBV5-1 and TRBJ2-3; D possibly corresponds to TRBD2 (5 bases). V lost 3 bases and J lost 5, with 10 bases in between. In germline, CDR1 is SGHRS, CDR2 YFSETQ. The CDR3 has 13 residues. CDR3 region: CASSSQLGDTQYF. CDR3 nucleotides: TGCGCCAGCAGCTCGCAACTAGGAGATACGCAGTATTTT.

The rearrangement uses TRBV7-9 and TRBJ1-5; D perhaps matches TRBD1 (6 bases). Per the germline V gene, CDR1 is SEHNR and CDR2 is FQNEAQ (reference sequence). V shed 5 bases and J shed 6 bases, with 11 bases lying between them. This CDR3 comprises 13 residues. CDR3 bases: TGTGCCAGCAGCCCGCTACAGGGTCAGCCCCAGCATTTT. This encodes CASSPLQGQPQHF. The complete variable domain, with remaining parts taken from reference TRBV7-9 and TRBJ1-5, reads DTGVSQNPRHKITKRGQNVTFRCDPISEHNRLYWYRQTLGQGPEFLTYFQNEAQLEKSRLLSDRFSAERPKGSFSTLEIQRTEQGDSAMYLCASSPLQGQPQHFGDGTRLSIL.

This clone was seen just once. The J gene is TRBJ2-7, the V gene TRBV11-2, with TRBD1 matching 10 bases. CDR3 length: 16 residues. J gave up 2 bases and V 8 bases, and 12 bases lay outside the gene matches. From germline, CDR1 is SGHAT and CDR2 FQNNGV. This CDR3 is CASSGQGMRDPYEQYF. DNA for the CDR3: TGTGCCAGCTCGGGACAGGGGATGCGGGATCCCTACGAGCAGTACTTC.

The chain links TRBV27 to TRBJ2-1, with D perhaps TRBD1 (8 bases). Trimming cost V 7 bases and J 8 bases, with 12 bases left between them. The germline V gene has CDR1 MNHEY and CDR2 SMNVEV (reference sequence). The CDR3 sequence is 12 residues long. Here the CDR3 DNA reads TGTGCCAGCAAACAGGGGGGGGATGAGCAGTTCTTC. This encodes CASKQGGDEQFF.